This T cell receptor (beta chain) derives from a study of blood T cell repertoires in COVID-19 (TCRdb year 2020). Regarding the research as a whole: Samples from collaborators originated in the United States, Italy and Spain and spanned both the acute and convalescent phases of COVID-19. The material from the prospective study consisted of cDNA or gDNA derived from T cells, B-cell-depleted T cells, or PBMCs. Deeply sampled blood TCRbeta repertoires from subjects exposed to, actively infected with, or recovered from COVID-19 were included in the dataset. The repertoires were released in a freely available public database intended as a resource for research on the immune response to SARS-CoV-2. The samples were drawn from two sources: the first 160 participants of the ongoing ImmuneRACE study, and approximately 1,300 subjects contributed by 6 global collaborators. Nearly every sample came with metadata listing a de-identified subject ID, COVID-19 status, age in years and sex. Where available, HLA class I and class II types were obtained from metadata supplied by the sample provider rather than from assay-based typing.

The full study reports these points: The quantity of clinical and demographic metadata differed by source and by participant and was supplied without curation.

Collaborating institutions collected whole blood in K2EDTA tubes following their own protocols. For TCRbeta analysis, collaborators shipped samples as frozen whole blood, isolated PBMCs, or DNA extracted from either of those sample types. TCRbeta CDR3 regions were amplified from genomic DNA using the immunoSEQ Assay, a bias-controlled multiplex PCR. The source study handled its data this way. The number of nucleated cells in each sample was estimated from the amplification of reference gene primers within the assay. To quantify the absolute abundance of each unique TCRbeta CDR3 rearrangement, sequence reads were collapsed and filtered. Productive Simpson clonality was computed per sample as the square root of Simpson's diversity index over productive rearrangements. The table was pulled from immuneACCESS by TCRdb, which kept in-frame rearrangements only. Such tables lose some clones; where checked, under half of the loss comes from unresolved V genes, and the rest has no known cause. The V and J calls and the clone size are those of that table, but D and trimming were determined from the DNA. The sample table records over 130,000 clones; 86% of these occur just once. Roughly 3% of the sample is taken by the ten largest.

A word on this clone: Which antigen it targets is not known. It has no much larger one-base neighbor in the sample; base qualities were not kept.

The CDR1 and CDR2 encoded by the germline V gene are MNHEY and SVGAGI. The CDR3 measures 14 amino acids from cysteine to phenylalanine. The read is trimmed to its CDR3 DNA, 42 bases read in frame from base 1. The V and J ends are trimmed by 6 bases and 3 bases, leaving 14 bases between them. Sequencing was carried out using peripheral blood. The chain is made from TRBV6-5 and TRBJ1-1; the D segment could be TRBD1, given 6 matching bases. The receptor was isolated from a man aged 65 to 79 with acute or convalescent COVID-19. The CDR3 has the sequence CASSRKWGHTEAFF. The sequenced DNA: TGTGCCAGCAGCCGCAAGTGGGGGCACACTGAAGCTTTCTTT.